The sequence of this T cell receptor beta chain was determined in a study of blood T cell repertoires in COVID-19. Study in general: COVID-19 samples collected from the United States, Italy and Spain covered acute and convalescent phases. Nucleic acid was either cDNA or gDNA, and it came from T cells, B-cell-depleted T cells, or PBMCs.

The authors' processing: Nucleated cell number was recorded as an estimate derived from reference gene primer amplification. Profiling relied on immunoSEQ multiplex PCR, and the TCRdb table lists in-frame clones only, not all of them. The V and J calls and clone size come from that table; D and trimming were worked out from the DNA. Of about 140,000 clones detected, around 81% appear once; the ten largest clones hold about 8.4%. Trimming left V 3 bases short and J 1 base short, with 13 bases between. CDR1 is MDHEN, CDR2 SYDVKM, per germline. The CDR3 contains 16 residues. The chain carries TRBV28 and TRBJ1-5; tentatively, D is TRBD1 (6 bases). The clonotype comes from a woman aged 60 to 75 with active or convalescent COVID-19. The sequenced sample was peripheral blood. As DNA, the CDR3 is TGTGCCAGCAGTTTCCCTCTACAGGGAAGCAATCAGCCCCAGCATTTT. Translating it yields CASSFPLQGSNQPQHF.